This TCR beta chain was identified in a study of cytomegalovirus exposure and HLA in healthy donors. The CDR3 sequence is 15 residues long. CDR1 is SGHTA and CDR2 is FQGNSA in the germline V gene. Unmatched junction bases numbered 10, after V lost 5 bases and J lost 9 bases. Use of 60 Vbeta and 13 Jbeta primers characterized the PCR. Some clones are missing from TCRdb's copy, which holds only in-frame ones; the method was immunoSEQ multiplex PCR. The repertoire includes roughly 120,000 clones, 65% to 80% of them detected once, and over 0.9% sits in the top ten. This sequence joins TRBV7-2 and TRBJ2-1; 10 nucleotides match TRBD2. Sample: PBMCs. The origin of this receptor is a human donor in good health. The CDR3 bases are TGTGCCAGCAGCCCCGGGACTAGCGTTAACCTTGAGCAGTTCTTC. Its protein is CASSPGTSVNLEQFF. The variable domain in full, completed from reference TRBV7-2 and TRBJ2-1, reads GAGVSQSPSNKVTEKGKDVELRCDPISGHTALYWYRQSLGQGLEFLIYFQGNSAPDKSGLPSDRFSAERTGGSVSTLTIQRTQQEDSAVYLCASSPGTSVNLEQFFGPGTRLTVL.